The entry below describes one T cell receptor beta chain. Its antigen remains unknown. The assay used was immunoSEQ (version v3.0), run at survey level. TCRdb's table, derived via immunoSEQ multiplex PCR, lists solely in-frame clones and lacks some. The profile covers 30,000 to 35,000 clones, with 70% to 90% appearing a single time and approximately 3.8% taken by the ten largest. Sampling of each donor yielded at least one pre-ART PBMC sample and at least two post-ART PBMC samples. Trimming shortened V by 8 bases and J by 1 base, and 2 bases separated the two germline ends. The CDR3 has 11 amino acids. The germline V gene encodes CDR1 SGHTA and CDR2 FQGTGA. This sample stems from a study of long-term antiretroviral therapy in people with HIV. Study-wide results and caveats: Even long-term ART left TRB diversity below transplant donor controls, despite gains. Whereas controls had wider CDR3 length ranges, HIV repertoires had narrower ones.

The sequence came from a man aged 18 to 29 with HIV. This chain uses TRBV7-3 with TRBJ2-2; the D is unclear. The starting material was unsorted PBMCs, obtained 0.8 years before starting antiretroviral therapy. As DNA, the CDR3 is TGTGCCAGCGGGAACACCGGGGAGCTGTTTTTT. It codes for CASGNTGELFF. Full variable domain (rest looked up from reference TRBV7-3 and TRBJ2-2): GAGVSQTPSNKVTEKGKYVELRCDPISGHTALYWYRQSLGQGPEFLIYFQGTGAADDSGLPNDRFFAVRPEGSVSTLKIQRTERGDSAVYLCASGNTGELFFGEGSRLTVL.